One sample yielded the 20 T cell receptor beta chains listed below, sequenced in a study of CD8 T cells in Susac syndrome. An input of roughly 0.5 to 1 ug of RNA was subjected to reverse transcription using random hexamers. MiXCR, applied by TCRdb to the immunoSEQ multiplex PCR reads, yields one record per CDR3 protein. Of around 100,000 distinct CDR3 sequences listed, approximately 95% are singletons. Sequenced sample: CD8+ T cells from PBMCs. The receptor source for this set is a human donor with Susac syndrome.

The V call is TRBV19, the J call TRBJ1-5; D unresolved. CDR3 size: 15 residues. Trimming took 0 bases from V and 5 from J, leaving 11 bases between them. Germline values: CDR1 LNHDA, CDR2 SQIVND (reference sequence). The CDR3 loop reads CASSIEKARYQPQHF. Written as DNA, the CDR3 is TGTGCCAGTAGTATAGAAAAGGCCCGATATCAGCCCCAGCATTTT.

This chain links TRBV4-2 with TRBJ2-7; 8 bases map to TRBD1. Germline CDR1 is LGHNA and CDR2 is YNFKEQ. This CDR3 contains 15 residues. With V trimmed by 0 bases and J by 3 bases, 4 bases remained unmatched. The CDR3 bases are TGTGCCAGCAGCCAAGATCGGGGGACAGGCTACGAGCAGTACTTC. It is translated as CASSQDRGTGYEQYF.

V gene TRBV4-1 combines with J gene TRBJ1-1; no reliable D call. Germline V gene lookup returns CDR1 MGHRA and CDR2 YSYEKL. The V gene lost 4 bases and the J gene lost 0 bases, with 15 bases spanning the gap. The CDR3 has 16 amino acids. The CDR3 protein is CASSPLGRQMNTEAFF. The CDR3 DNA follows: TGCGCCAGCAGCCCACTTGGTCGACAAATGAACACTGAAGCTTTCTTT.

The chain uses TRBV24-1 and TRBJ1-1, with 7 bases fitting TRBD1. This CDR3 is 12 amino acids long. From germline, CDR1 is KGHDR and CDR2 SFDVKD. V gave up 3 bases and J gave up 7 bases; unmatched junction bases: 1. The DNA of the CDR3 is TGTGCCACCAGTGATCGGACAGGTGAAGCTTTCTTT. Encoded protein: CATSDRTGEAFF.

The J gene is TRBJ2-1, the V gene TRBV6-4, with TRBD2 matching 10 bases. Trimming took 0 bases from V and 5 from J; bases not matched to a gene: 7. This CDR3 comprises 17 residues. CDR1 and CDR2 (germline): MRHNA, SNTAGT. CDR3 bases: TGTGCCAGCAGTGACTCCGGCAGCGGGGGGGGAAACAATGAGCAGTTCTTC. Translating gives CASSDSGSGGGNNEQFF.

V usage is TRBV4-1 and J usage is TRBJ2-4; TRBD1 matches 7 bases. Germline values: CDR1 MGHRA, CDR2 YSYEKL. The CDR3 consists of 15 residues. V was clipped by 4 bases and J by 6 bases; unmatched bases: 9. CDR3 sequence reads: CASSRSGTERNIQYF. The DNA of the CDR3 is TGCGCCAGCAGCCGATCCGGGACAGAAAGAAACATTCAGTACTTC.

V gene TRBV29-1 combines with J gene TRBJ2-1, with 12 bases aligning to TRBD2. CDR1 and CDR2 (germline): SQVTM, ANQGSEA. The CDR3 spans 15 residues. J was trimmed by 4 bases and V by 4 bases; bases with no gene match: 5. The chain's CDR3 is CSVGGGLAGYNEQFF. In nucleotides, the CDR3 is TGCAGCGTTGGGGGAGGACTAGCGGGGTACAATGAGCAGTTCTTC.

The chain links TRBV12-5 to TRBJ2-1; D is possibly TRBD1 (6 bases). The CDR3 is made up of 12 amino acids. Trimming took off 6 bases at V and 10 bases at J, with 13 bases between the two ends. The germline V gene has CDR1 LGHNT and CDR2 FRNRAP. The CDR3 reads CASGTDRREQFF. The DNA of the CDR3 is TGTGCTAGTGGAACCGACAGGAGAGAGCAGTTCTTC. Together with reference TRBV12-5 and TRBJ2-1, the CDR3 gives the full variable domain: DARVTQTPRHKVTEMGQEVTMRCQPILGHNTVFWYRQTMMQGLELLAYFRNRAPLDDSGMPKDRFSAEMPDATLATLKIQPSEPRDSAVYFCASGTDRREQFFGPGTRLTVL.

The chain links TRBV20-1 to TRBJ2-1; TRBD2 aligns across 8 bases. After removal of 4 bases from V and 8 bases from J, the junction contained 13 bases not matched to a gene. The CDR3 has 15 residues. CDR1 DFQATT and CDR2 SNEGSKA come from the germline V gene (reference sequence). The CDR3 region has the DNA TGCAGTGCTACCACTACCGGGACTAGTCGTGATGAGCAGTTCTTC. Protein product: CSATTTGTSRDEQFF.

The chain carries TRBV12-3 or TRBV12-4 and TRBJ1-2; the D gene is possibly TRBD1 (5 bases). This CDR3 contains 13 residues. Trimming shortened V by 5 bases and J by 1 base, and 8 bases separated the two germline ends. As DNA, the CDR3 is TGTGCCAGCAGTCCGACAGATAACTATGGCTACACCTTC. Amino acids: CASSPTDNYGYTF.

The gene calls are TRBV2 and TRBJ1-1; TRBD1 matches 7 bases. Germline-derived CDR1 and CDR2 are SNHLY and FYNNEI. The CDR3 runs to 14 residues. V lost 3 bases, J lost 6 bases, and 7 bases stayed unmatched. CDR3 region: CASSDGQGGSEAFF. CDR3 DNA: TGTGCCAGCAGTGATGGGCAGGGGGGGTCTGAAGCTTTCTTT.

The V and J genes are TRBV6-5 and TRBJ2-7; perhaps D is TRBD1 or TRBD2 (6 bases each). The CDR3 consists of 13 residues. Germline V CDR1 and CDR2: MNHEY, SVGAGI. V dropped 6 bases and J dropped 3 bases, with 12 bases sitting between them. CDR3 amino acids: CASRNGGGYEQYF. CDR3 coding DNA: TGTGCCAGCAGAAACGGAGGGGGCTACGAGCAGTACTTC.

The genes are TRBV11-2 and TRBJ2-1; no reliable D call. CDR1 SGHAT and CDR2 FQNNGV come from the germline V gene. Trimming removed 1 base from V and 6 bases from J, with 7 bases in between. This CDR3 comprises 13 residues. The CDR3 nucleotides read TGTGCCAGCAGCTTAGGGGTGGCCAATGAGCAGTTCTTC. Translation: CASSLGVANEQFF.

The chain recombines TRBV14 with TRBJ2-1; no clear D gene. V was shortened by 0 bases and J by 10 bases, with 10 bases between the two germline ends. Germline V CDR1 and CDR2: SGHDN, FVKESK. CDR3 length: 13 amino acids. CDR3 sequence: CASSQDTLREQFF. In DNA, the CDR3 is TGTGCCAGCAGCCAAGATACGTTGAGGGAGCAGTTCTTC.

This rearrangement joins TRBV12-3 or TRBV12-4 to TRBJ1-5; D ambiguous. Trimming removed 2 bases at V and 6 bases at J, with 8 bases between. The CDR3 contains 13 residues. The CDR3 sequence: CASSLLGTQPQHF. The CDR3, as DNA: TGTGCCAGCAGTTTACTCGGTACTCAGCCCCAGCATTTT.

The chain joins TRBV6-1 to TRBJ2-7; D might be TRBD1 (6 bases). Trimming shortened V by 5 bases and J by 0 bases, and 14 bases separated the two germline ends. The CDR3 extends over 15 amino acids. CDR1 and CDR2 from the germline V gene are MNHNS and SASEGT. This chain's CDR3 is CASSRDPDSSYEQYF. The CDR3 DNA reads TGTGCCAGCAGTCGCGACCCGGACAGCTCCTACGAGCAGTACTTC.

The rearrangement joins TRBV29-1 to TRBJ2-2, with D uncertain. From germline, CDR1 is SQVTM and CDR2 ANQGSEA. This CDR3 has 13 amino acids. Trimming removed 6 bases at V and 0 bases at J, with 8 bases between. The CDR3 DNA is TGCAGCGTCGGGCTAACGAACACCGGGGAGCTGTTTTTT. Protein: CSVGLTNTGELFF.

The V call is TRBV28, the J call TRBJ1-1; no firm D call. V lost 3 bases and J lost 10, with 12 bases in between. Germline CDR1 reads MDHEN; CDR2 reads SYDVKM. The CDR3 extends over 12 amino acids. The CDR3 reads CASSFWAEGAFF. Written as DNA, the CDR3 is TGTGCCAGCAGTTTTTGGGCCGAGGGAGCTTTCTTT.

This clonotype was counted once. This sequence joins TRBV13 and TRBJ2-7; 7 nucleotides agree with TRBD1. The J segment lost 9 bases and the V segment lost 5 bases, leaving 10 bases of the junction unmatched. The CDR3 consists of 13 residues. The germline V gene encodes CDR1 PRHDT and CDR2 FYEKMQ (reference sequence). CDR3 nucleotide sequence: TGTGCCAGCAGCCAGCAGGGGGAAATACGGCAGTACTTC. It specifies CASSQQGEIRQYF.

This chain uses TRBV27 with TRBJ2-3; tentatively, D is TRBD1 (6 bases). V was pared by 6 bases and J by 1 base, with 17 bases between. The CDR3 is 16 amino acids. Germline lookup yields CDR1 MNHEY and CDR2 SMNVEV (reference sequence). In DNA form, the CDR3 reads TGTGCCAGCAGGCTAATTCCTTCAGGGGGCACAGATACGCAGTATTTT. Protein product: CASRLIPSGGTDTQYF.